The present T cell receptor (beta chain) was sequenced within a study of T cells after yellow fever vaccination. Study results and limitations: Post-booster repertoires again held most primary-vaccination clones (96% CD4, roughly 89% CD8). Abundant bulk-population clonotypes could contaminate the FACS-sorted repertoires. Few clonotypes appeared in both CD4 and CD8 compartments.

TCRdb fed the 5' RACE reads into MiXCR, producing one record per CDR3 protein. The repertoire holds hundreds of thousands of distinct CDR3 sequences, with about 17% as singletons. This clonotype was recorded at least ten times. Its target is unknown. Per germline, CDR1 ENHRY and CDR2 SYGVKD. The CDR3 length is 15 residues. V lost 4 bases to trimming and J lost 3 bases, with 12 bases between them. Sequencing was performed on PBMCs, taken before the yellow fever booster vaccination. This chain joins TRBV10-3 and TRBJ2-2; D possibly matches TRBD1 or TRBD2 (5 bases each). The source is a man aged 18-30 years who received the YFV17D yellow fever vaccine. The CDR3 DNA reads TGTGCCATCAGTGCCGGGACGACTTACACCGGGGAGCTGTTTTTT. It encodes CAISAGTTYTGELFF.